This is a list of T cell receptor beta chains from one sample in a study of Ad26.COV2.S vaccination and SARS-CoV-2 variants. TCRdb's table, derived via immunoSEQ multiplex PCR, lists solely in-frame clones and lacks some. The sample holds roughly 140,000 clones, about nine tenths seen once. The material was peripheral blood, obtained after recovery from COVID-19. The receptors originated from a human donor who had recovered from COVID-19. The CDR3 runs from the conserved cysteine through the conserved F or W. The D gene is left open where the match is weak. The listing skips clone size in some rows; elsewhere it reads once, few, many or a size class.

j_call d_call v_call clone_size cdr3_nt cdr3_aa
TRBJ1-2 TRBD1 TRBV5-4 many TGTGCCAGCAGCTTGATTCAGGACAGGGTCTATGGCTACACCTTC CASSLIQDRVYGYTF
TRBJ1-5 TRBD1 TRBV19 . TGTGCCAGTAGTCTGGGACAGTTAAATCAGCCCCAGCATTTT CASSLGQLNQPQHF
TRBJ1-2 TRBD1 TRBV7-6 . TGTGCCAGCAGCCCGCAGGGACAGCCGAACTATGGCTACACCTTC CASSPQGQPNYGYTF
TRBJ2-5 . TRBV10-1 . TGCGCCAGCAGCGACGGGCCTGGGGAGACCCAGTACTTC CASSDGPGETQYF
TRBJ2-2 . TRBV5-1 . TGCGCCAGCTCAACGGATATCAGGGCCGGGACCACCGGGGAGCTGTTTTTT CASSTDIRAGTTGELFF
TRBJ1-3 . TRBV28 few TGTGCCAGCAGGGGGGACTTCGGCTCTGGAAACACCATATATTTT CASRGDFGSGNTIYF
TRBJ2-2 . TRBV19 . TGTGCCAGTAGTTGGTCCGGGGGCCCCGGGGAGCTGTTTTTT CASSWSGGPGELFF
TRBJ1-5 . TRBV4-3 . TGCGCCAGCAGCCAATCGAGCAGGGGAAATCAGCCCCAGCATTTT CASSQSSRGNQPQHF
TRBJ1-3 . TRBV18 . TGTGCCAGCTCACCCGCGGCGATCTCTGGAAACACCATATATTTT CASSPAAISGNTIYF
TRBJ1-4 . TRBV9 . TGTGCCAGCAGCGTAGACGGGGGAGGGTTTAATGAAAAACTGTTTTTT CASSVDGGGFNEKLFF
TRBJ2-2 . TRBV28 . TGTGCCAGCTGTCGGGACGGGGGATCCACCGGGGAGCTGTTTTTT CASCRDGGSTGELFF
TRBJ2-1 . TRBV7-9 . TGTGCCAGCAGCTTGGGGTTGTCGGGTAATGAGCAGTTCTTC CASSLGLSGNEQFF
TRBJ2-3 . TRBV12-3/TRBV12-4 . TGTGCCAGCAGCCTTGACAGAACAGATACGCAGTATTTT CASSLDRTDTQYF
TRBJ1-1 TRBD1 TRBV27 . TGTGCCAGCAGTTTATCTGTACAGGGGATAGGAGCTTTCTTT CASSLSVQGIGAFF
TRBJ2-2 TRBD2 TRBV5-1 . TGCGCCAGCAGCGCGCGGGGGGGCACCGGGGAGCTGTTTTTT CASSARGGTGELFF
TRBJ1-1 . TRBV28 few TGTGCCAGCAGGCCTCAGGGGATGAACACTGAAGCTTTCTTT CASRPQGMNTEAFF
TRBJ1-1 . TRBV6-2/TRBV6-3 . TGTGCCAGCAGTTACGGTTCGGGGGAAATGAACACTGAAGCTTTCTTT CASSYGSGEMNTEAFF
TRBJ1-5 TRBD1 TRBV18 . TGTGCCAGCTCCGGACAGGGAGGAGGGGGCCAGCCCCAGCATTTT CASSGQGGGGQPQHF
TRBJ1-3 . TRBV6-5 . TGTGCCACCCACGGGGTCCTCTCTGGAAACACCATATATTTT CATHGVLSGNTIYF
TRBJ2-3 TRBD2 TRBV5-8 . TGTGCCAGCAGCTTTTCGCGGGGGGCCGATACGCAGTATTTT CASSFSRGADTQYF
TRBJ2-1 TRBD2 TRBV5-4 once TGTGCCAGCAGCACCGGGGGGCCGGGACTAGCGGGCAATGAGCAGTTCTTC CASSTGGPGLAGNEQFF
TRBJ1-1 . TRBV7-9 once TGTGCCAGCAGCTTAGATAGGTGGGGAGGATTGAACACTGAAGCTTTCTTT CASSLDRWGGLNTEAFF
TRBJ2-3 . TRBV7-2 . TGTGCCAGCAGCTTCCTACGCACAGATACGCAGTATTTT CASSFLRTDTQYF